The clone carrying this T cell receptor beta chain was picked up many times. Its antigen is unidentified. The record originates from a study of T cells in Graves' hyperthyroidism and ophthalmopathy. Points from the study as a whole: Most expanded thyroid clonotypes above 0.001 recurred in blood.

Uncontrolled infection, other autoimmune disease, pregnancy and lactation each barred patients from inclusion. CDR1 DFQATT and CDR2 SNEGSKA come from the germline V gene (reference sequence). The CDR3 consists of 12 residues. V lost 3 bases and J 0 bases, leaving 4 bases between the germline ends. Regions amplified from RNA transcripts were the TCR beta CDR3 regions. HTBI primers drove first-round RT-PCR of the TCR CDR3. TCRdb redid the calling of the multiplex PCR reads with MiXCR, one entry per CDR3 protein. The repertoire holds approximately 600,000 distinct CDR3 sequences, with approximately 15% as singletons.

The sequence came from a woman in her 30s with Graves' hyperthyroidism that later progressed to Graves' ophthalmopathy. Sequenced sample: blood. The V call is TRBV20-1, the J call TRBJ2-3; no clear D. CDR3 sequence: CSARTSTDTQYF. The CDR3 DNA follows: TGCAGTGCTAGGACCAGCACAGATACGCAGTATTTT.